The 5 T cell receptor beta chains in this list originate from one sample, sequenced in a study of early T cells in non-severe SARS-CoV-2 infection. TCRdb analysed the 5' RACE reads with MiXCR anew, one entry per CDR3 protein. The data contain roughly 43,000 distinct CDR3 sequences, about 5.2% of them seen just once; the ten biggest clones take up roughly 5.4%. Sequenced material: whole blood, taken at baseline. Receptor source: an adult who was a healthcare worker with PCR-confirmed SARS-CoV-2 infection or an uninfected control (not recorded which).

This rearrangement joins TRBV5-1 to TRBJ2-5; D ambiguous. The V end was cut by 0 bases, the J end by 5 bases, with 14 bases between. The CDR3 is 15 residues long. CDR1 and CDR2 from the germline V gene are SGHRS and YFSETQ. This CDR3 reads CASSLDWGSLETQYF. The CDR3 DNA follows: TGCGCCAGCAGCTTGGATTGGGGTAGCTTGGAGACCCAGTACTTC.

The chain joins TRBV13 to TRBJ2-7; 10 nucleotides match TRBD2. V dropped 4 bases and J dropped 2; count of bases not matched to a gene: 5. Per germline, CDR1 PRHDT and CDR2 FYEKMQ (reference sequence). The CDR3 has 15 residues. The CDR3 DNA follows: TGTGCCAGCAGCTATCGGACTAGCGGAGCCTACGAGCAGTACTTC. Protein sequence: CASSYRTSGAYEQYF. The full variable domain, with the rest looked up from reference TRBV13 and TRBJ2-7, is AAGVIQSPRHLIKEKRETATLKCYPIPRHDTVYWYQQGPGQDPQFLISFYEKMQSDKGSIPDRFSAQQFSDYHSELNMSSLELGDSALYFCASSYRTSGAYEQYFGPGTRLTVT.

The rearrangement uses TRBV29-1 and TRBJ1-2; 9 positions agree with TRBD1. This CDR3 comprises 12 residues. V trimming: 6 bases; J trimming: 2 bases; junction bases outside the gene matches: 1. The V gene's germline CDR1 is SQVTM and CDR2 ANQGSEA. The CDR3 sequence is CSVGTGNYGYTF. The CDR3 DNA follows: TGCAGCGTCGGGACAGGGAACTATGGCTACACCTTC. Full variable domain (remainder filled in from reference TRBV29-1 and TRBJ1-2): SAVISQKPSRDICQRGTSLTIQCQVDSQVTMMFWYRQQPGQSLTLIATANQGSEATYESGFVIDKFPISRPNLTFSTLTVSNMSPEDSSIYLCSVGTGNYGYTFGSGTRLTVV.

This clonotype occurred many times. The chain recombines TRBV3-1 with TRBJ2-5; 8 bases line up with TRBD2. V shed 5 bases and J 0 bases; nucleotides not matched to a gene: 8. The CDR3 is 16 residues long. Per germline, CDR1 LGHDT and CDR2 YNNKEL (reference sequence). CDR3 sequence (DNA): TGTGCCAGCAGCAGGCCTAGCGGGCTAAACCAAGAGACCCAGTACTTC. The encoded protein is CASSRPSGLNQETQYF.

The chain has TRBV7-3 and TRBJ2-5, with 11 nucleotides matching TRBD2. Trimming at V came to 2 bases and at J to 0 bases, leaving 11 bases not matched to a gene. This CDR3 contains 19 residues. CDR1 and CDR2 (germline): SGHTA, FQGTGA. DNA of the CDR3: TGTGCCAGCAGCTTACGGGGGACTAGCGGCCTACGTTACCAAGAGACCCAGTACTTC. Protein sequence: CASSLRGTSGLRYQETQYF.